This T cell receptor beta chain was recovered during a study of blood T cells in healthy people across ages. For the second PCR, which ran for roughly 6 to 12 cycles, a sample-barcoded 5' primer and a J-beta primer mix were used. TCRdb re-derived calls from the 5' RACE reads in MiXCR, one entry per CDR3 protein. The table has 1.5 million to 2 million distinct CDR3 sequences, about two fifths seen once. Comment on this clonotype: At one boundary the junction diverges from the germline segment, which might be a read error.

CDR3 size: 12 residues. The germline gives CDR1 LGHDT, CDR2 YNNKEL (reference sequence). The J gene is TRBJ2-3, the V gene TRBV3-1; D not resolved. Sample: blood. The receptor was isolated from a human donor in good health. This CDR3 is CANSQGGDPQYF. The CDR3 nucleotides are TGTGCCAACAGCCAAGGTGGGGATCCGCAGTATTTT.